Presented here are 27 T cell receptor beta chains from one specimen sequenced in a study of cytomegalovirus exposure and HLA in healthy donors. Data came from immunoSEQ multiplex PCR; TCRdb stores just in-frame clones and leaves some out. The sample includes 90,000 or so clones, approximately 96% of them seen just once. Sample: PBMCs. All receptors derive from a man aged 18-30 years in good health and CMV-seronegative.

The genes are TRBV5-1 and TRBJ2-3; 8 bases map to TRBD2. Germline V gene data show CDR1 as SGHRS and CDR2 as YFSETQ. The CDR3 totals 16 residues. The J segment lost 5 bases and the V segment lost 4 bases, leaving 12 bases of the junction unmatched. CDR3 amino acids: CASSPEERERIDTQYF. The CDR3 DNA is TGCGCCAGCAGCCCAGAAGAGCGGGAGCGTATAGATACGCAGTATTTT.

V is TRBV25-1 and J is TRBJ2-5; 7 nucleotides agree with TRBD1. Germline CDR1 and CDR2: MGHDK and SYGVNS. V lost 2 bases, J lost 3 bases, and 9 bases stayed unmatched. There are 16 residues in the CDR3. The CDR3 here is CASSEPPDRVKETQYF. Written as DNA, the CDR3 is TGTGCCAGCAGTGAACCCCCCGACAGGGTCAAAGAGACCCAGTACTTC.

The rearrangement uses TRBV5-5 and TRBJ1-5; 7 bases are shared with TRBD1. Germline V CDR1 and CDR2: SGHKS, YYEKEE (reference sequence). With 0 bases clipped from V and 6 bases from J, the junction kept 6 bases outside the gene matches. The CDR3 is 15 amino acids. The CDR3 DNA is TGTGCCAGCAGCTTGGAACGACAGGGTACTCAGCCCCAGCATTTT. Its protein is CASSLERQGTQPQHF.

The V and J genes are TRBV29-1 and TRBJ1-1; D is perhaps TRBD1 (6 bases). This CDR3 has 15 residues. Germline CDR1 and CDR2: SQVTM and ANQGSEA. Trimming took 3 bases from V and 0 from J, leaving 14 bases between them. The DNA of the CDR3 is TGCAGCGTTGATGGGGGGGCTTTGTTGAACACTGAAGCTTTCTTT. Encoded protein: CSVDGGALLNTEAFF.

This chain connects TRBV7-6 to TRBJ2-5, with D perhaps matching TRBD2 (5 bases). Germline CDR1 is SGHVS and CDR2 is FNYEAQ. V was trimmed by 1 base and J by 0 bases, leaving 12 bases between them. The CDR3 extends over 16 amino acids. DNA of the CDR3: TGTGCCAGCAGCTTAGGATCCGGACTGAACCAAGAGACCCAGTACTTC. Its translation: CASSLGSGLNQETQYF.

The sample holds one count of this clone. This chain uses TRBV29-1 with TRBJ2-7; 7 positions agree with TRBD1. This CDR3 comprises 15 residues. Germline CDR1 reads SQVTM; CDR2 reads ANQGSEA. The CDR3 bases are TGCAACGTTGATGTGGTGACAGGGAGCTCCTACGAGCAGTACGTC. Residues: CNVDVVTGSSYEQYV.

In nucleotides, the CDR3 is TGTGCCAGCAGCACGACAGTTAGCTCCTACGAGCAGTACGTC. The encoded protein is CASSTTVSSYEQYV. V is TRBV7-2 and J is TRBJ2-7; D may be TRBD1 (5 bases). CDR3 length: 14 amino acids. CDR1 is SGHTA and CDR2 is FQGNSA in the germline V gene. V was trimmed by 5 bases and J by 0 bases, leaving 11 bases between them.

The gene calls are TRBV28 and TRBJ2-7; 7 positions match TRBD2. Germline trimming cut 2 bases from V and 3 bases from J; bases unmatched to any gene: 10. The CDR3 sequence is 16 residues long. From germline, CDR1 is MDHEN and CDR2 SYDVKM. The CDR3 region is CASSLVPSGVLYEQYF. For the CDR3, the DNA is TGTGCCAGCAGTTTAGTCCCTAGCGGCGTCCTCTACGAGCAGTACTTC.

This chain links TRBV30 with TRBJ1-2, with D unresolved. CDR1 is GTSNPN, CDR2 SVGIG, per germline (reference sequence). V was trimmed by 3 bases and J by 8 bases, leaving 10 bases between them. There are 11 residues in the CDR3. The DNA for the CDR3 is TGTGCCTGGAGAGCCCTATTGGGCTACACCTTC. This translates into CAWRALLGYTF.

The rearrangement joins TRBV4-2 to TRBJ2-5, with D perhaps TRBD2 (5 bases). Trimming left V 0 bases short and J 5 bases short, with 10 bases between. CDR1 is LGHNA and CDR2 is YNFKEQ in the germline V gene. CDR3 size: 14 residues. The CDR3 DNA reads TGTGCCAGCAGCCAAGAGAGAGGGTGGGAGACCCAGTACTTC. This gives the protein CASSQERGWETQYF.

CDR3 nucleotide sequence: TGTGCCAGCAGCCAAGGTCTAAGGGGGCTAGACGGGAGGGCTGGCGCGAGCTCCTACGAGCAGTACTTC. This translates into CASSQGLRGLDGRAGASSYEQYF. The rearrangement uses TRBV14 and TRBJ2-7; D might be TRBD2 (8 bases). Trimming took off 1 base at V and 0 bases at J, with 34 bases between the two ends. Germline loops: CDR1 SGHDN, CDR2 FVKESK. The CDR3 length is 23 residues.

The chain combines TRBV14 with TRBJ2-1, with 10 bases identical to TRBD2. The CDR3 is made up of 15 amino acids. The V gene end was trimmed by 0 bases and the J gene end by 7 bases; junction bases not matched to a gene: 3. The germline V gene encodes CDR1 SGHDN and CDR2 FVKESK. CDR3 amino acids: CASSQDASGRNEQFF. DNA for the CDR3: TGTGCCAGCAGCCAAGACGCTAGCGGGAGAAATGAGCAGTTCTTC.

This chain uses TRBV6-5 with TRBJ1-1; D gene unclear. Germline assignment: CDR1 MNHEY and CDR2 SVGAGI. Trimming stripped 7 bases from V and 1 base from J, with 10 bases between. The CDR3 is 13 amino acids. CDR3 sequence (DNA): TGTGCCAGCACCTCCCCTACGAACACTGAAGCTTTCTTT. Protein sequence: CASTSPTNTEAFF.

The chain employs TRBV6-1 and TRBJ1-1; D remains ambiguous. CDR3 length: 11 residues. From germline, CDR1 is MNHNS and CDR2 SASEGT. Trimming shortened V by 4 bases and J by 10 bases, and 10 bases separated the two germline ends. CDR3 loop: CASSGDSAAFF. The CDR3 DNA follows: TGTGCCAGCAGTGGAGATTCCGCAGCTTTCTTT.

The V gene is TRBV28, the J gene TRBJ2-1; D not certain. V lost 3 bases and J 4 bases, leaving 10 bases between the germline ends. Germline assignment: CDR1 MDHEN and CDR2 SYDVKM. This CDR3 has 14 residues. The CDR3 region has the DNA TGTGCCAGCAGTTTGTCTTTCGGTTACAATGAGCAGTTCTTC. As protein: CASSLSFGYNEQFF.

The V and J genes are TRBV4-3 and TRBJ1-4, with D possibly matching TRBD1 (5 bases). The germline V gene encodes CDR1 LGHNA and CDR2 YSLEER. The CDR3 length is 13 residues. Between the trimmed V and J ends, which lost 0 bases and 8 bases, there was a span of 7 bases. The CDR3, as DNA: TGCGCCAGCAGCCAAGATGGGGGGGAAAAACTGTTTTTT. Its translation: CASSQDGGEKLFF.

This rearrangement joins TRBV25-1 to TRBJ1-1, with D hard to call. The CDR3 length is 14 residues. Germline loops: CDR1 MGHDK, CDR2 SYGVNS. Trimming took off 4 bases at V and 2 bases at J, with 11 bases between the two ends. The CDR3 is CASSAGGRNTEAFF. The CDR3 nucleotides are TGTGCCAGCAGTGCTGGAGGCCGAAACACTGAAGCTTTCTTT.

This chain links TRBV7-2 with TRBJ2-1; D may be TRBD2 (6 bases). Germline V gene lookup returns CDR1 SGHTA and CDR2 FQGNSA. The CDR3 runs 15 residues. Trimming stripped 1 base from V and 8 bases from J, with 15 bases between. The CDR3 protein is CASSLVGAGWDEQFF. The CDR3 DNA is TGTGCCAGCAGCTTAGTGGGAGCGGGTTGGGATGAGCAGTTCTTC.

The V call is TRBV11-2, the J call TRBJ2-1, with D unresolved. Trimming cost V 3 bases and J 6 bases, with 3 bases left between them. The CDR3 is 11 residues long. Germline V gene lookup returns CDR1 SGHAT and CDR2 FQNNGV. As DNA, the CDR3 is TGTGCCAGCAGCTTCGGCAATGAGCAGTTCTTC. Its translation is CASSFGNEQFF.

This chain uses TRBV6-1 with TRBJ2-3; the D gene is possibly TRBD2 (6 bases). Trimming left V 3 bases short and J 3 bases short, with 25 bases between. The CDR3 runs to 19 residues. From germline, CDR1 is MNHNS and CDR2 SASEGT. The CDR3 reads CASSETSSDPPIVTDTQYF. In DNA form, the CDR3 reads TGTGCCAGCAGTGAGACTAGTTCCGACCCACCGATTGTGACAGATACGCAGTATTTT.

The rearrangement uses TRBV7-8 and TRBJ1-4, with 9 bases matching TRBD1. Germline trimming cut 7 bases from V and 8 bases from J; bases unmatched to any gene: 8. Germline V gene sequence: CDR1 SGHVS, CDR2 FQNEAQ. This CDR3 has 14 amino acids. For the CDR3, the DNA is TGTGCCAGCACCCACAGGGGGCTTGGAGAAAAACTGTTTTTT. Translation gives CASTHRGLGEKLFF.

J is TRBJ2-3 and V is TRBV7-2; D is possibly TRBD1 (6 bases). The CDR3 is 15 residues long. Trimming shortened V by 5 bases and J by 1 base, and 13 bases separated the two germline ends. Germline CDR1 is SGHTA and CDR2 is FQGNSA. The DNA for the CDR3 is TGTGCCAGCAGCGTGGCAGGGGTTCGCACAGATACGCAGTATTTT. Its protein is CASSVAGVRTDTQYF.

The chain links TRBV9 to TRBJ1-1; the D is unclear. Germline V gives CDR1 SGDLS, CDR2 YYNGEE. The CDR3 runs 15 residues. Trimming shortened V by 2 bases and J by 1 base, and 12 bases separated the two germline ends. CDR3 nucleotide sequence: TGTGCCAGCAGCGTTCGAGGACTCCGGAACACTGAAGCTTTCTTT. It yields the protein CASSVRGLRNTEAFF.

CDR3 sequence: CASSRTSGPNEQYF. The CDR3 DNA reads as TGCGCCAGCAGTCGGACTAGCGGTCCCAACGAGCAGTACTTC. The V gene is TRBV5-1, the J gene TRBJ2-7, with 10 bases fitting TRBD2. CDR1 SGHRS and CDR2 YFSETQ come from the germline V gene. The CDR3 is made up of 14 amino acids. The J segment lost 5 bases and the V segment lost 5 bases, leaving 7 bases of the junction unmatched.

The V gene is TRBV7-2, the J gene TRBJ1-3, with a weak D call TRBD1 (6 bases). Trimming took off 5 bases at V and 4 bases at J, with 15 bases between the two ends. Germline assignment: CDR1 SGHTA and CDR2 FQGNSA. CDR3 length: 15 residues. The CDR3 sequence is CASSPGVDRGNTIYF. The CDR3 bases are TGTGCCAGCAGCCCAGGAGTAGACAGGGGAAACACCATATATTTT.

V usage is TRBV7-9 and J usage is TRBJ2-5; 8 bases line up with TRBD1. Germline-derived CDR1 and CDR2 are SEHNR and FQNEAQ (reference sequence). Trimming at V came to 5 bases and at J to 1 base, leaving 6 bases not matched to a gene. The CDR3 is 15 residues long. The DNA of the CDR3 is TGTGCCAGCAGCCTCCAACAGGGGGTCCAAGAGACCCAGTACTTC. Encoded protein: CASSLQQGVQETQYF.

This rearrangement joins TRBV6-5 to TRBJ1-1, with 7 bases aligning to TRBD1. Germline loops: CDR1 MNHEY, CDR2 SVGAGI. The CDR3 spans 14 residues. The V segment lost 6 bases and the J segment 0 bases; nucleotides outside the gene matches: 4. CDR3 protein: CASSPGTVNTEAFF. CDR3 in DNA: TGTGCCAGCAGCCCCGGGACAGTGAACACTGAAGCTTTCTTT.